This TCR beta chain was retrieved from a study of T cells in Graves' hyperthyroidism and ophthalmopathy. Study information: Initial diagnosis, before any treatment, was when peripheral blood was collected. Study-wide findings and caveats: Among thyroid clonotypes expanded above 0.001, most also appeared in blood.

The CDR3 regions of TCR beta were amplified from RNA transcripts. Using the HTBI primer set, a first-round RT-PCR was run on the TCR CDR3. TCRdb independently ran MiXCR on the multiplex PCR reads; one entry per CDR3 protein. The top ten hold about 7.7% of the sample, which has some 460,000 distinct CDR3 sequences, about a sixth seen once. The study enrolled patients aged 18 to 65 with newly diagnosed hyperthyroidism of under 2 months' duration. The CDR3 runs 12 residues. V dropped 0 bases and J dropped 4 bases, with 6 bases sitting between them. CDR1 and CDR2 from the germline V gene are DFQATT and SNEGSKA (reference sequence). This clonotype was detected ten times or more. The target antigen is unknown.

The sequencing sample was made of blood. The genes are TRBV20-1 and TRBJ1-2; D remains ambiguous. The TCR sequence derives from a woman between 18 and 30 years old with Graves' hyperthyroidism. CDR3 residues: CSARDSPYGYTF. Here the CDR3 DNA reads TGCAGTGCTAGAGACAGCCCCTATGGCTACACCTTC.